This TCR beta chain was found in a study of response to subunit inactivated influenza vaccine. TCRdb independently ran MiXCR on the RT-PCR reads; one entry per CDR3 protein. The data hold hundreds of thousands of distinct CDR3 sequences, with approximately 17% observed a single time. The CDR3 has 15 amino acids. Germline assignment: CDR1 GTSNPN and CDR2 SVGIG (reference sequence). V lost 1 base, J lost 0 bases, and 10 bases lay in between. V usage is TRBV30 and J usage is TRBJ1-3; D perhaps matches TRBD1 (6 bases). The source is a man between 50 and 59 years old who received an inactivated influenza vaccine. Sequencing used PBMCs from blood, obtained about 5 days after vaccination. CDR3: CAWSGGQTSGNTIYF. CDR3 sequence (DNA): TGTGCCTGGAGTGGGGGACAAACCTCTGGAAACACCATATATTTT.